The 5 T cell receptor beta chains below all came from one sample that was sequenced in a study of T cell responses to AZD1222 COVID-19 vaccine. Assay: immunoSEQ multiplex PCR; the TCRdb copy retains only in-frame clones and omits some. The sample lists 120,000 or so clones; roughly 90% were seen once. The sample was peripheral blood, taken on day 0 of AZD1222 vaccination. All receptors come from an adult in good health.

V gene TRBV11-2 combines with J gene TRBJ1-4; possibly TRBD1 for D (5 bases). Germline V CDR1 and CDR2: SGHAT, FQNNGV. V was cut by 2 bases and J by 8 bases, with 15 bases left in between. This CDR3 contains 15 residues. CDR3 sequence (DNA): TGTGCCAGCAGCTTATTCGGTCAGGGTGAGGAAAAACTGTTTTTT. Its translation: CASSLFGQGEEKLFF.

The chain links TRBV9 to TRBJ2-1; D call uncertain. V was cut by 0 bases and J by 4 bases, with 5 bases left in between. CDR1 and CDR2 from the germline V gene are SGDLS and YYNGEE. The CDR3 runs 13 residues. The CDR3 sequence is CASSVDGYNEQFF. In DNA form, the CDR3 reads TGTGCCAGCAGCGTAGACGGGTACAATGAGCAGTTCTTC.

The V gene is TRBV18, the J gene TRBJ1-2, with D hard to call. Trimming took off 5 bases at V and 4 bases at J, with 14 bases between the two ends. The CDR3 has 14 amino acids. Germline CDR1 KGHSH, CDR2 LQKENI. The CDR3 here is CASSSESRTYGYTF. The CDR3 nucleotides read TGTGCCAGCTCATCAGAGTCCAGGACCTATGGCTACACCTTC.

The CDR3 loop reads CASSRGNTDTQYF. The CDR3, as DNA: TGTGCCAGCAGCCGGGGGAATACAGATACGCAGTATTTT. The V gene is TRBV5-6, the J gene TRBJ2-3, with a tentative D call TRBD2 (6 bases). CDR3 length: 13 amino acids. Trimming took off 4 bases at V and 3 bases at J, with 9 bases between the two ends. CDR1 and CDR2 from the germline V gene are SGHDT and YYEEEE.

The V call is TRBV6-5, the J call TRBJ1-3; D is undetermined. Germline CDR1 MNHEY, CDR2 SVGAGI. Deletions cut 6 bases from V and 4 bases from J, with 13 bases between. The CDR3 has 14 residues. The CDR3 loop is CASSQPLLGNTIYF. CDR3 sequence (DNA): TGTGCCAGCAGCCAGCCCCTCCTAGGAAACACCATATATTTT.